The clone carrying this T cell receptor (beta chain) was detected only once. The sample comes from a study of CD8 T cells in Susac syndrome. RNA, at roughly 0.5 to 1 ug, was reverse transcribed with random hexamers. The TCR beta CDR3 was amplified by immunoSEQ multiplex PCR across 54 Vbeta, 13 Jbeta. TCRdb ran MiXCR on the immunoSEQ multiplex PCR reads and lists one entry per CDR3 protein. Altogether some 260,000 distinct CDR3 sequences are present, around 84% being singletons, with the ten largest covering approximately 0.11%. Germline values: CDR1 LGHDT, CDR2 YNNKEL (reference sequence). CDR3 length: 18 amino acids. V gave up 4 bases and J gave up 4 bases, with 25 bases separating them. Sequencing of TCR beta was performed on blood CD8+ and CD4+ T cells. Patients with stable or active relapsing-remitting disease, all of them treatment-naive, made up the multiple sclerosis controls. Isolation of CD8+ and CD4+ T cells was performed negatively, whereas enrichment of TEMRA cells was done by FACS.

The sample comprised CD8+ T cells from PBMCs. This receptor was identified in a human donor with multiple sclerosis. This sequence joins TRBV3-1 and TRBJ2-5; a possible D gene is TRBD2 (8 bases). The CDR3 DNA is TGTGCCAGCAGCCGCCCGAAGGGACAGCGGGAGAAGGGAGAGACCCAGTACTTC. It specifies CASSRPKGQREKGETQYF.